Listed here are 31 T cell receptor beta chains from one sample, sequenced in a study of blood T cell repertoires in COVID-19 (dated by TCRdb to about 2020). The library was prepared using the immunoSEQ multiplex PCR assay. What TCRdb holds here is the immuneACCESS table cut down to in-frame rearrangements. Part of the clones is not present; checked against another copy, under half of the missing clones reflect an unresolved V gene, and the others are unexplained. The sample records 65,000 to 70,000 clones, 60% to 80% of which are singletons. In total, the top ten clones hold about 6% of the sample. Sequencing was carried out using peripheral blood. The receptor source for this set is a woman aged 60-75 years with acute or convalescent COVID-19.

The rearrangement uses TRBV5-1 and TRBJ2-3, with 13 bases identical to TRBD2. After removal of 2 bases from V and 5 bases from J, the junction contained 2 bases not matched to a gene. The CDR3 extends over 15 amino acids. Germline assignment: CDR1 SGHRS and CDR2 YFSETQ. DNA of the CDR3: TGCGCCAGCAGCTTACTAGCGGGGGGGCAAGATACGCAGTATTTT. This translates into CASSLLAGGQDTQYF. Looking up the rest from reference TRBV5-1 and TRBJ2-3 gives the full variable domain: KAGVTQTPRYLIKTRGQQVTLSCSPISGHRSVSWYQQTPGQGLQFLFEYFSETQRNKGNFPGRFSGRQFSNSRSEMNVSTLELGDSALYLCASSLLAGGQDTQYFGPGTRLTVL.

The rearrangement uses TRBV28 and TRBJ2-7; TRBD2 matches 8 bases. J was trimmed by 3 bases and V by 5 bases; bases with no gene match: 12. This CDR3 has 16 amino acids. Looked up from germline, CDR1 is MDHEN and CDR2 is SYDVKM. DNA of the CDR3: TGTGCCAGCAGTACCACCCGGACTAGCTTGTACTACGAGCAGTACTTC. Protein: CASSTTRTSLYYEQYF.

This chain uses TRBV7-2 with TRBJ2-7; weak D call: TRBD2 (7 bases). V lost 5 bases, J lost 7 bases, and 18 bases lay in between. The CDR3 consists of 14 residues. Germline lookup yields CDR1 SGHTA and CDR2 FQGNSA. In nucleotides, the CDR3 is TGTGCCAGCAGCCTATTAGGGGGGGCTGGGGAGCAGTACTTC. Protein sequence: CASSLLGGAGEQYF.

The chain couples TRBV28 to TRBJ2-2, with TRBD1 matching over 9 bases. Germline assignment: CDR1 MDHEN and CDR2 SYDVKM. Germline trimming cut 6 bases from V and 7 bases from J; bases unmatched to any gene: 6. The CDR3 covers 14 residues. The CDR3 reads CASSPDRGIGELFF. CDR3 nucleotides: TGTGCCAGCAGCCCAGACAGGGGGATCGGGGAGCTGTTTTTT.

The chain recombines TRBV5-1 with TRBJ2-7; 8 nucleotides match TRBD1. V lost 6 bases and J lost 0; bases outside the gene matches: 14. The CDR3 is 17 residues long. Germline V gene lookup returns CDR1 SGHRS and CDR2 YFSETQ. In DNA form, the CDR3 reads TGCGCCAGCAAGCGCGGGGTAGAGACAGGGGACTCCTACGAGCAGTACTTC. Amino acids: CASKRGVETGDSYEQYF. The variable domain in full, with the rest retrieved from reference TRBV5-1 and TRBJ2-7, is KAGVTQTPRYLIKTRGQQVTLSCSPISGHRSVSWYQQTPGQGLQFLFEYFSETQRNKGNFPGRFSGRQFSNSRSEMNVSTLELGDSALYLCASKRGVETGDSYEQYFGPGTRLTVT.

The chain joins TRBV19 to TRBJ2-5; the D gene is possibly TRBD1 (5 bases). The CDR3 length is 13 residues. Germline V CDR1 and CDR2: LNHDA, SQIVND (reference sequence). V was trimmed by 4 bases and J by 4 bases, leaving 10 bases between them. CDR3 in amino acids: CASSTGNLETQYF. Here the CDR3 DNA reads TGTGCCAGTAGTACAGGGAACCTAGAGACCCAGTACTTC.

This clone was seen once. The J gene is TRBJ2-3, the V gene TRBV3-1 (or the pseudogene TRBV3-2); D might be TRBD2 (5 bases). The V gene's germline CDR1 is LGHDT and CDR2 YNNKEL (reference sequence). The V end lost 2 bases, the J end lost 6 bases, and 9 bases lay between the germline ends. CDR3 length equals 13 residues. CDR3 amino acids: CASSQQLVDTQYF. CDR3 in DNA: TGTGCCAGCAGCCAACAACTAGTGGATACGCAGTATTTT.

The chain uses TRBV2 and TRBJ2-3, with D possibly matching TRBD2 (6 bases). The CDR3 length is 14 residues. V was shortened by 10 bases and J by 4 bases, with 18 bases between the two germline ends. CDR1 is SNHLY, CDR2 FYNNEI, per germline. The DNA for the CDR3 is TGTGCCACCAGCAGCGGGTTTGGCGCAGATACGCAGTATTTT. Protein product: CATSSGFGADTQYF.

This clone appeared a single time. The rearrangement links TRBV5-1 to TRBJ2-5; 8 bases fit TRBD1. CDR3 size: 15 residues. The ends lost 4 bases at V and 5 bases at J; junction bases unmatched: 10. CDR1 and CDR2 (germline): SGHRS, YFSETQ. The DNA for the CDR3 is TGCGCCAGCAGCACCGCCACAGGGGGTTGGGAGACCCAGTACTTC. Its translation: CASSTATGGWETQYF.

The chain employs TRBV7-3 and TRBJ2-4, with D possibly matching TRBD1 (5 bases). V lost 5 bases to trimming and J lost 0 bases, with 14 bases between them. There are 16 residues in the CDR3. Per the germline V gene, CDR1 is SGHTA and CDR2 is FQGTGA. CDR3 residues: CASSKTGSLAKNIQYF. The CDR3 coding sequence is TGTGCCAGCAGCAAAACAGGTTCTCTAGCCAAAAACATTCAGTACTTC.

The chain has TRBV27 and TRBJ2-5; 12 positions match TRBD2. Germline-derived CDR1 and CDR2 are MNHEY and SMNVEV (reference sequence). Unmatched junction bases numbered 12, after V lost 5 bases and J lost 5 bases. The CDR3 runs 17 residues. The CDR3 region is CASSPTSGGANGETQYF. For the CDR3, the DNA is TGTGCCAGCAGTCCGACTAGCGGGGGCGCGAATGGGGAGACCCAGTACTTC.

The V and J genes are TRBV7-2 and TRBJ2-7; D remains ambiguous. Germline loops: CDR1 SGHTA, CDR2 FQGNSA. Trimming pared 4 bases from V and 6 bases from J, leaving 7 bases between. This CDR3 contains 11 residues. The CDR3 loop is CASSSFIEQYF. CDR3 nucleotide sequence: TGTGCCAGCAGCTCCTTTATCGAGCAGTACTTC. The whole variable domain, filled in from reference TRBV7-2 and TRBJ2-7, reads GAGVSQSPSNKVTEKGKDVELRCDPISGHTALYWYRQSLGQGLEFLIYFQGNSAPDKSGLPSDRFSAERTGGSVSTLTIQRTQQEDSAVYLCASSSFIEQYFGPGTRLTVT.

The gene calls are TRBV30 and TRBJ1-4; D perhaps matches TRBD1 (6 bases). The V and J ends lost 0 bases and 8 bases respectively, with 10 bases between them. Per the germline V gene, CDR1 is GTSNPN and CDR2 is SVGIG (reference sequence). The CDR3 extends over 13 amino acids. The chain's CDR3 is CAWSVEGGEKLFF. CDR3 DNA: TGTGCCTGGAGTGTCGAAGGGGGAGAAAAACTGTTTTTT.

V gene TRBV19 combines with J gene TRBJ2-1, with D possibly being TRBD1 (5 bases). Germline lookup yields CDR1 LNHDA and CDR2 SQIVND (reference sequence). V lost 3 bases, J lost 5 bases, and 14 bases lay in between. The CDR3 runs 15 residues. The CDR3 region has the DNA TGTGCCAGTAGTATGATTGGGGCGTCGGACAATGAGCAGTTCTTC. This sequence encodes CASSMIGASDNEQFF.

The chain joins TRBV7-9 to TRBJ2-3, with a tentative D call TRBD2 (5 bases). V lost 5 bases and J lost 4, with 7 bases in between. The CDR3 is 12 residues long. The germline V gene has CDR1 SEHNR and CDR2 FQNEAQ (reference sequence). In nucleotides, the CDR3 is TGTGCCAGCAGCCCGGAGGCAGATACGCAGTATTTT. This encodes CASSPEADTQYF. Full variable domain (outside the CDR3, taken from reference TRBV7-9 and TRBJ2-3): DTGVSQNPRHKITKRGQNVTFRCDPISEHNRLYWYRQTLGQGPEFLTYFQNEAQLEKSRLLSDRFSAERPKGSFSTLEIQRTEQGDSAMYLCASSPEADTQYFGPGTRLTVL.

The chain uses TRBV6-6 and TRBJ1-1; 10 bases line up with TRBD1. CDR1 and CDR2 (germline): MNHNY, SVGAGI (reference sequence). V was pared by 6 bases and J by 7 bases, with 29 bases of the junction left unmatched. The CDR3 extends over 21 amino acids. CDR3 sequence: CASSFAPPGQGIIVEWVEAFF. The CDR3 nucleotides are TGTGCCAGCAGCTTCGCCCCCCCGGGACAGGGGATTATCGTGGAATGGGTTGAAGCTTTCTTT.

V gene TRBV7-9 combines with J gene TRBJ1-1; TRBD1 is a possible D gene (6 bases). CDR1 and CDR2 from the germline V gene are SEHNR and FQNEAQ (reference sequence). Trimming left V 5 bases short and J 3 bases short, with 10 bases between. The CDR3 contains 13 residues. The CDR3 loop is CASSTGRYTEAFF. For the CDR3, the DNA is TGTGCCAGCAGCACAGGGCGGTACACTGAAGCTTTCTTT.

The CDR3 region has the DNA TGTGCCAGCAGCTTCGGGACAGGGGGATCCTACGAGCAGTACTTC. This translates into CASSFGTGGSYEQYF. The chain employs TRBV9 and TRBJ2-7, with 11 positions matching TRBD1. CDR3 size: 15 residues. Germline V gives CDR1 SGDLS, CDR2 YYNGEE. V lost 4 bases to trimming and J lost 1 base; unmatched junction nucleotides: 4.

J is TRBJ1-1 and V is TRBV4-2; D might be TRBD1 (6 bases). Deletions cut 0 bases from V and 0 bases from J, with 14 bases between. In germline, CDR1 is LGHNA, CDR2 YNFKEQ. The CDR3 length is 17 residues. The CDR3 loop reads CASSQERAGELNTEAFF. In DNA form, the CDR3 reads TGTGCCAGCAGCCAAGAAAGGGCAGGGGAATTGAACACTGAAGCTTTCTTT.

In DNA form, the CDR3 reads TGTGCCAGTGATCTCGGAAGGGCCGGGGGATATAGCAATCAGCCCCAGCATTTT. Encoded protein: CASDLGRAGGYSNQPQHF. V is TRBV19 and J is TRBJ1-5; D possibly corresponds to TRBD1 (5 bases). Trimming pared 8 bases from V and 0 bases from J, leaving 23 bases between. In germline, CDR1 is LNHDA, CDR2 SQIVND (reference sequence). CDR3 length: 18 amino acids.

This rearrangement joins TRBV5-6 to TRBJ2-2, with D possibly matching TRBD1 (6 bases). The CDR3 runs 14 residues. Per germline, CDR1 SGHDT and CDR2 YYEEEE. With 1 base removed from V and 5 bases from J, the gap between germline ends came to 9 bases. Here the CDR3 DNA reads TGTGCCAGCAGCTTGACAGGGTCGACCGGGGAGCTGTTTTTT. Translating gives CASSLTGSTGELFF.

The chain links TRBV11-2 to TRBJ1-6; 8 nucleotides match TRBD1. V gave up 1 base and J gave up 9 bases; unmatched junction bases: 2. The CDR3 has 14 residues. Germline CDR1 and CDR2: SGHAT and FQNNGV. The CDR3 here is CASSLGTGTSPLHF. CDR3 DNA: TGTGCCAGCAGCTTAGGGACAGGGACTTCACCCCTCCACTTT.

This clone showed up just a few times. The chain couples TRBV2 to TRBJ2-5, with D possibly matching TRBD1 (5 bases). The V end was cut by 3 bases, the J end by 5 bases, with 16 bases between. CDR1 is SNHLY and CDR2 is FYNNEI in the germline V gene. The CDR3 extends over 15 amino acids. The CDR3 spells CASSDRAPNRETQYF. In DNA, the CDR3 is TGTGCCAGCAGTGACCGGGCCCCCAACAGGGAGACCCAGTACTTC.

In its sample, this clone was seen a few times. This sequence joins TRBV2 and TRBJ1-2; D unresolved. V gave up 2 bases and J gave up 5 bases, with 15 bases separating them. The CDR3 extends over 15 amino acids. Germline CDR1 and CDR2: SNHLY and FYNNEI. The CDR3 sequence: CASSEIGTAEYGYTF. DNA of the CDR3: TGTGCCAGCAGTGAAATTGGCACAGCCGAATATGGCTACACCTTC.

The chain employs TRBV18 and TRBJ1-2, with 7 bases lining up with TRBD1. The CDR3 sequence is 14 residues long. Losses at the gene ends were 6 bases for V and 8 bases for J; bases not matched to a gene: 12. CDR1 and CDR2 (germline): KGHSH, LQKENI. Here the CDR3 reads CASSSTGELGGYTF. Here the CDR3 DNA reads TGTGCCAGCTCGTCAACAGGGGAGCTTGGAGGCTACACCTTC.

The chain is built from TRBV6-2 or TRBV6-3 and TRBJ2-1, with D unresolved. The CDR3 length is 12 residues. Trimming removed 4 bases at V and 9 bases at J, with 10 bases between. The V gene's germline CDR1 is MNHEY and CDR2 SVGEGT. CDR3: CASSLAVGEQFF. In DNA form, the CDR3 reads TGTGCCAGCAGTTTGGCGGTCGGTGAGCAGTTCTTC.

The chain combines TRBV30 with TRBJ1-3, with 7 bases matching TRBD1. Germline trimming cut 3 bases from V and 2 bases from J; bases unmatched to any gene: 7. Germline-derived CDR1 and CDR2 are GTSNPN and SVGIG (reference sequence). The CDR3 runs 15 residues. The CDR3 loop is CAWSVDRAAGNTIYF. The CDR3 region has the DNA TGTGCCTGGAGCGTAGACAGGGCAGCTGGAAACACCATATATTTT.

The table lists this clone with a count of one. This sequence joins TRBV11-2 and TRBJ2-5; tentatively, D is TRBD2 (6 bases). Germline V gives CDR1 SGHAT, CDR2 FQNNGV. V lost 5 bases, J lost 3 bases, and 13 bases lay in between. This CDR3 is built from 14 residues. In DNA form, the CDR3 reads TGTGCCAGCAGCCCACCGGGACTCGAAGAGACCCAGTACTTC. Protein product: CASSPPGLEETQYF.

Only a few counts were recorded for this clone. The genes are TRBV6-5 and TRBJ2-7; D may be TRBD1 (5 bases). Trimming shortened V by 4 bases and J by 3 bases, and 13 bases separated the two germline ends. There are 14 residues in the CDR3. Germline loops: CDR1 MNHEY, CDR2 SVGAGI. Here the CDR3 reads CASSLGVMDYEQYF. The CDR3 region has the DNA TGTGCCAGCAGTTTAGGGGTCATGGACTACGAGCAGTACTTC.

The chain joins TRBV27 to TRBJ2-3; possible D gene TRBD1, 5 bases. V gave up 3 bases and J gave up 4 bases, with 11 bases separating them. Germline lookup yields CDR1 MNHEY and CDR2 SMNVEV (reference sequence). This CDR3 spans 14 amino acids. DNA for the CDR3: TGTGCCAGCAGTTTTTCAGGGAACGCAGATACGCAGTATTTT. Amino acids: CASSFSGNADTQYF.

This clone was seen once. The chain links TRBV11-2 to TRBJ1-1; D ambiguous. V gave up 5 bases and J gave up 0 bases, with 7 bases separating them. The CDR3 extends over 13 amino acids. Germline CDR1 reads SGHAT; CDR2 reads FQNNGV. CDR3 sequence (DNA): TGTGCCAGCAGCCCCGAGTTGAACACTGAAGCTTTCTTT. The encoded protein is CASSPELNTEAFF.